These 26 T cell receptor beta chains came from one sample sequenced in a study of cytomegalovirus exposure and HLA in healthy donors. Amplification used 60 Vbeta primers and 13 Jbeta primers. Method: immunoSEQ multiplex PCR; TCRdb's copy keeps in-frame clones and lacks some. This table holds 250,000 to 300,000 clones, around nine tenths found once. The sequenced material came from PBMCs. The source is a girl aged 2 to 9 in good health and CMV-seronegative.

In this sample, this clone turned up once. V and J are TRBV27 and TRBJ1-2; 9 nucleotides agree with TRBD1. This CDR3 is 15 amino acids long. Unmatched junction bases numbered 6, after V lost 5 bases and J lost 2 bases. Germline V lookup: CDR1 MNHEY, CDR2 SMNVEV (reference sequence). The DNA of the CDR3 is TGTGCCAGCAGTCCGGGACAGGGTGAGAACTATGGCTACACCTTC. This translates into CASSPGQGENYGYTF.

The genes are TRBV19 and TRBJ1-5; 8 nucleotides align to TRBD1. In germline, CDR1 is LNHDA, CDR2 SQIVND (reference sequence). CDR3 length equals 13 residues. The trim removed 11 bases at V and 1 base at J, leaving 4 bases unmatched. CDR3 sequence (DNA): TGTGCCGCAGGGGGCCTGAGCAATCAGCCCCAGCATTTT. Protein sequence: CAAGGLSNQPQHF. Variable domain in full (rest from reference TRBV19 and TRBJ1-5): DGGITQSPKYLFRKEGQNVTLSCEQNLNHDAMYWYRQDPGQGLRLIYYSQIVNDFQKGDIAEGYSVSREKKESFPLTVTSAQKNPTAFYLCAAGGLSNQPQHFGDGTRLSIL.

The chain uses TRBV19 and TRBJ1-5; D is possibly TRBD1 (5 bases). V lost 5 bases to trimming and J lost 2 bases, with 10 bases between them. This CDR3 comprises 14 residues. Germline-derived CDR1 and CDR2 are LNHDA and SQIVND (reference sequence). The CDR3 sequence is CASSLTVRNQPQHF. The CDR3 DNA follows: TGTGCCAGTAGTCTGACAGTCCGCAATCAGCCCCAGCATTTT.

V is TRBV19 and J is TRBJ1-1; D might be TRBD1 (6 bases). Trimming took 1 base from V and 5 from J, leaving 14 bases between them. Per germline, CDR1 LNHDA and CDR2 SQIVND (reference sequence). CDR3 size: 15 residues. The CDR3 DNA reads as TGTGCCAGTAGTATAGTCTACAGGGAAGGGACTGAAGCTTTCTTT. Translated: CASSIVYREGTEAFF.

The rearrangement uses TRBV9 and TRBJ2-3; D not certain. The CDR3 has 12 residues. Trimming removed 4 bases from V and 6 bases from J, with 9 bases in between. The germline V gene has CDR1 SGDLS and CDR2 YYNGEE. CDR3: CASSSEADTQYF. The DNA for the CDR3 is TGTGCCAGCAGCTCAGAGGCGGATACGCAGTATTTT.

The chain has TRBV5-5 and TRBJ1-2; unclear D gene. Looked up from germline, CDR1 is SGHKS and CDR2 is YYEKEE (reference sequence). The CDR3 loop spans 15 amino acids. V was cut by 1 base and J by 4 bases, with 14 bases left in between. The CDR3 protein is CASSLRSDLAYGYTF. In DNA, the CDR3 is TGTGCCAGCAGCTTGCGCTCGGATTTAGCCTATGGCTACACCTTC.

The CDR3 is CASSSGTSGDEQFF. DNA of the CDR3: TGCGCCAGCAGCTCCGGGACTAGCGGGGATGAGCAGTTCTTC. This chain links TRBV5-1 with TRBJ2-1; 13 bases line up with TRBD2. The J segment lost 8 bases and the V segment lost 3 bases, leaving 2 bases of the junction unmatched. The CDR3 length is 14 residues. Germline CDR1 and CDR2: SGHRS and YFSETQ.

This clone was detected a few times. The rearrangement links TRBV10-1 to TRBJ2-3; 8 bases match TRBD2. CDR1 and CDR2 from the germline V gene are WNHNN and SYGVQD (reference sequence). This CDR3 has 16 residues. With 3 bases clipped from V and 0 bases from J, the junction kept 5 bases outside the gene matches. The CDR3: CASSDISGASTDTQYF. CDR3 sequence (DNA): TGCGCCAGCAGTGACATTAGCGGGGCTAGCACAGATACGCAGTATTTT.

The V gene is TRBV6-1, the J gene TRBJ1-1; D gene uncertain. V was clipped by 3 bases and J by 4 bases, with 9 bases between them. The CDR3 is 13 amino acids. Germline V gene lookup returns CDR1 MNHNS and CDR2 SASEGT. CDR3 sequence: CASSERVFTEAFF. CDR3 in DNA: TGTGCCAGCAGTGAGAGGGTTTTCACTGAAGCTTTCTTT.

The chain uses TRBV19 and TRBJ2-6; D call uncertain. The CDR3 is 12 amino acids. Trimming shortened V by 10 bases and J by 3 bases, and 7 bases separated the two germline ends. Germline V gene sequence: CDR1 LNHDA, CDR2 SQIVND (reference sequence). The CDR3 is CATLFGANVLTF. In nucleotides, the CDR3 is TGTGCCACCCTCTTTGGGGCCAACGTCCTGACTTTC.

J is TRBJ1-5 and V is TRBV27, with D tentatively TRBD1 (5 bases). CDR1 is MNHEY, CDR2 SMNVEV, per germline (reference sequence). V was trimmed by 0 bases and J by 6 bases, leaving 12 bases between them. The CDR3 runs 15 residues. The CDR3, as DNA: TGTGCCAGCAGTTTATCGGGGCAGGGCACTCAGCCCCAGCATTTT. This sequence encodes CASSLSGQGTQPQHF.

In this sample, this clone turned up a few times. The chain couples TRBV5-8 to TRBJ1-4, with D perhaps matching TRBD1 (5 bases). The CDR3 length is 15 residues. The germline CDR1 and CDR2 sequences are SGHTS and YDEGEE. The V and J ends lost 1 base and 6 bases respectively, with 13 bases between them. The CDR3 spells CASSLSGIEDEKLFF. In DNA form, the CDR3 reads TGTGCCAGCAGCTTGTCAGGGATCGAGGATGAAAAACTGTTTTTT.

V and J are TRBV18 and TRBJ2-3; 7 bases map to TRBD1. The CDR3 spans 16 residues. CDR1 and CDR2 from the germline V gene are KGHSH and LQKENI. With 3 bases clipped from V and 2 bases from J, the junction kept 8 bases outside the gene matches. The CDR3 DNA reads as TGTGCCAGCTCACCGATTGAGAGGGGGCACACAGATACGCAGTATTTT. It specifies CASSPIERGHTDTQYF.

The gene calls are TRBV13 and TRBJ2-1, with 12 nucleotides matching TRBD2. Per the germline V gene, CDR1 is PRHDT and CDR2 is FYEKMQ (reference sequence). The V segment lost 4 bases and the J segment 8 bases; nucleotides outside the gene matches: 3. This CDR3 is 14 amino acids long. The CDR3 DNA follows: TGTGCCAGCAGCTCCGGACTAGCGGGACATGAGCAGTTCTTC. Amino acid sequence: CASSSGLAGHEQFF.

The gene calls are TRBV7-5 and TRBJ2-1; TRBD2, the D gene given by the table, was not confirmed from the DNA. TRBV7-5 is marked as a pseudogene. The CDR3 consists of 15 residues. DNA of the CDR3: TGTGTCAGAAGCTCAACTAGCGGAGATTACAATGAGCAGTTCTTC. This encodes CVRSSTSGDYNEQFF.

This clone has just a few counts. V is TRBV6-6 and J is TRBJ1-5; D is uncertain. The CDR3 is 13 amino acids. Germline lookup yields CDR1 MNHNY and CDR2 SVGAGI (reference sequence). Trimming took 5 bases from V and 3 from J, leaving 8 bases between them. The CDR3 nucleotides read TGTGCCAGCAGTCGAGAACTCAATCAGCCCCAGCATTTT. This gives the protein CASSRELNQPQHF.

V is TRBV27 and J is TRBJ2-7; unclear D gene. Trimming shortened V by 4 bases and J by 2 bases, and 6 bases separated the two germline ends. The CDR3 has 12 residues. Germline lookup yields CDR1 MNHEY and CDR2 SMNVEV (reference sequence). In nucleotides, the CDR3 is TGTGCCAGCAGTTCACCGGCCTACGAGCAGTACTTC. It is translated as CASSSPAYEQYF.

This chain links TRBV28 with TRBJ2-5, with TRBD1 identical over 7 bases. CDR3 length: 15 residues. Germline V CDR1 and CDR2: MDHEN, SYDVKM. V gave up 6 bases and J gave up 5 bases; unmatched junction bases: 12. The CDR3, as DNA: TGTGCCAGCAGCTTAAGACAGGGAGAGTGGGAGACCCAGTACTTC. Its protein product is CASSLRQGEWETQYF.

DNA of the CDR3: TGTGCCAGCAGCCTTCGACTAGGCGAGCAGTACTTC. Protein sequence: CASSLRLGEQYF. J is TRBJ2-7 and V is TRBV13, with a tentative D call TRBD2 (6 bases). Germline loops: CDR1 PRHDT, CDR2 FYEKMQ (reference sequence). Between the trimmed V and J ends, which lost 5 bases and 6 bases, there was a span of 11 bases. This CDR3 is built from 12 residues.

This chain uses TRBV6-5 with TRBJ2-1; 11 nucleotides agree with TRBD2. V was pared by 1 base and J by 8 bases, with 1 base of the junction left unmatched. CDR3 length: 14 residues. Per the germline V gene, CDR1 is MNHEY and CDR2 is SVGAGI. The CDR3 coding sequence is TGTGCCAGCAGTTACTTACTAGCGGGGGATGAGCAGTTCTTC. This translates into CASSYLLAGDEQFF.

The chain combines TRBV14 with TRBJ2-1; TRBD2 matches 14 bases. Unmatched junction bases numbered 8, after V lost 4 bases and J lost 6 bases. The CDR3 sequence is 17 residues long. Per the germline V gene, CDR1 is SGHDN and CDR2 is FVKESK. The CDR3 coding sequence is TGTGCCAGCAGCCGGGGGACTAGCGGGAGCTATGTCAATGAGCAGTTCTTC. Translation: CASSRGTSGSYVNEQFF.

In regard to this clone: Within the sample, other DNA sequences also encode this same CDR3. V gene TRBV19 combines with J gene TRBJ2-7; 12 bases fit TRBD2. The CDR3 sequence is 14 residues long. CDR1 and CDR2 (germline): LNHDA, SQIVND (reference sequence). The V segment lost 5 bases and the J segment 3 bases; nucleotides outside the gene matches: 2. The CDR3 DNA reads TGTGCCAGTAGTCGGACTAGCGGGGACTACGAGCAGTACTTC. It specifies CASSRTSGDYEQYF.

This sequence joins TRBV10-1 and TRBJ2-1; a possible D gene is TRBD2 (6 bases). Germline V gives CDR1 WNHNN, CDR2 SYGVQD (reference sequence). The germline V and J ends were trimmed by 1 base and 6 bases, with 10 bases remaining between them. This CDR3 has 14 residues. The CDR3 bases are TGCGCCAGCAGTGAGTGGGACGGGGGCAATGAGCAGTTCTTC. Protein product: CASSEWDGGNEQFF.

CDR3 protein: CASSFLASPSSYEQYF. The CDR3 bases are TGTGCCAGCAGTTTTTTGGCTAGCCCAAGCTCCTACGAGCAGTACTTC. The chain carries TRBV27 and TRBJ2-7; D might be TRBD2 (5 bases). The V and J ends lost 3 bases and 0 bases respectively, with 15 bases between them. Germline V gives CDR1 MNHEY, CDR2 SMNVEV (reference sequence). The CDR3 has 16 residues.

The chain joins TRBV4-1 to TRBJ2-7, with no clear D. The CDR3 contains 16 residues. The germline V gene encodes CDR1 MGHRA and CDR2 YSYEKL. V lost 0 bases and J lost 0, with 12 bases in between. Here the CDR3 DNA reads TGCGCCAGCAGCCAAGAGGTAACTCCGAGCTCCTACGAGCAGTACTTC. It encodes CASSQEVTPSSYEQYF.

The genes are TRBV28 and TRBJ1-5; D is possibly TRBD1 (5 bases). V lost 1 base and J lost 6, with 16 bases in between. Germline V gene lookup returns CDR1 MDHEN and CDR2 SYDVKM. This CDR3 contains 16 residues. The CDR3 loop is CASSLFQGGVGQPQHF. The DNA of the CDR3 is TGTGCCAGCAGTTTATTTCAGGGTGGGGTTGGTCAGCCCCAGCATTTT.